A selection of T cell receptor beta chains follows, all from one sample in a study of T cells in Graves' hyperthyroidism and ophthalmopathy. One entry per CDR3 protein results from TCRdb running MiXCR on the multiplex PCR reads. The data show around 530,000 distinct CDR3 sequences, with 17% seen just once and roughly 15% held by the top ten. The sequenced sample was blood. These receptors were taken from a woman younger than 35 with Graves' ophthalmopathy. Both conserved end residues are part of each CDR3. The order of the fields is J gene, clone size, D gene, V gene, CDR3 DNA, CDR3 protein. D genes are given only for firm matches. Rows may omit the clone size; those that give it use once, few, many or a size class.

J gene: TRBJ1-5; clone size: .; D gene: TRBD1; V gene: TRBV15; CDR3 DNA: TGTGCCACCAGCAGAAGGGACAGGGGATACCAGCCCCAGCATTTT; CDR3 protein: CATSRRDRGYQPQHF
J gene: TRBJ1-5; clone size: many; D gene: .; V gene: TRBV30; CDR3 DNA: TGTGCCTGGAGCCCCAGCGGAAATCAGCCCCAGCATTTT; CDR3 protein: CAWSPSGNQPQHF
J gene: TRBJ1-2; clone size: many; D gene: .; V gene: TRBV30; CDR3 DNA: TGTGCCTGGAGTAAGGGCAGGGACTATGGGGGCTACACCTTC; CDR3 protein: CAWSKGRDYGGYTF
J gene: TRBJ2-7; clone size: many; D gene: .; V gene: TRBV3-1; CDR3 DNA: TGTGCCAGCACCCAGGGTCACTCCTACGAGCAGTACTTC; CDR3 protein: CASTQGHSYEQYF
J gene: TRBJ1-2; clone size: few; D gene: .; V gene: TRBV5-5; CDR3 DNA: TGTGCCAGCAGCTCCCGTTCGGACAGAAAGTATGGCTACACCTTC; CDR3 protein: CASSSRSDRKYGYTF
J gene: TRBJ2-1; clone size: .; D gene: .; V gene: TRBV12-3/TRBV12-4; CDR3 DNA: TGTGCCAGCATCCTCACAGGAATCTCCTACAATGAGCAGTTCTTC; CDR3 protein: CASILTGISYNEQFF
J gene: TRBJ2-5; clone size: many; D gene: TRBD1; V gene: TRBV9; CDR3 DNA: TGTGCCAGCAGCGCGGGACAGGGCAGCCAAGAGACCCAGTACTTC; CDR3 protein: CASSAGQGSQETQYF
J gene: TRBJ1-2; clone size: .; D gene: TRBD1; V gene: TRBV4-1; CDR3 DNA: TGCGCCAGCCGTGGGGTACAGGGGTATAAGGACTACACCTTC; CDR3 protein: CASRGVQGYKDYTF
J gene: TRBJ1-1; clone size: .; D gene: .; V gene: TRBV4-3; CDR3 DNA: TGCGCCTGCGGCCCGGGGGACGGCACTGAAGCTTTCTTT; CDR3 protein: CACGPGDGTEAFF
J gene: TRBJ1-2; clone size: many; D gene: .; V gene: TRBV2; CDR3 DNA: TGTGCCAGCGGTCCGGGGGTCGAGGATGGCTACACCTTC; CDR3 protein: CASGPGVEDGYTF
J gene: TRBJ1-1; clone size: few; D gene: .; V gene: TRBV2; CDR3 DNA: TGTGCCAGCAGTGAAGACCAGGGCACTGAAGCTTTCTTT; CDR3 protein: CASSEDQGTEAFF
J gene: TRBJ2-5; clone size: many; D gene: .; V gene: TRBV18; CDR3 DNA: TGTGCCAGCTCTCAACTCAAGTACCAAGAGACCCAGTACTTC; CDR3 protein: CASSQLKYQETQYF
J gene: TRBJ1-2; clone size: many; D gene: .; V gene: TRBV7-9; CDR3 DNA: TGTGCCAGCAGTAAGGGGAGGGAGGACTATGGCTACACCTTC; CDR3 protein: CASSKGREDYGYTF
J gene: TRBJ2-3; clone size: many; D gene: TRBD2; V gene: TRBV27; CDR3 DNA: TGTGCCAGCAGGCTGCGGGGGGTTGCAGATACGCAGTATTTT; CDR3 protein: CASRLRGVADTQYF
J gene: TRBJ2-5; clone size: many; D gene: .; V gene: TRBV9; CDR3 DNA: TGTGCCAGCAGCCCCGGTTTGACCCAGTACTTC; CDR3 protein: CASSPGLTQYF
J gene: TRBJ2-3; clone size: many; D gene: TRBD2; V gene: TRBV7-2; CDR3 DNA: TGTGCCAGCAGCTTAAGTGGGGAGGGCATCACAGATACGCAGTATTTT; CDR3 protein: CASSLSGEGITDTQYF
J gene: TRBJ1-4; clone size: .; D gene: .; V gene: TRBV5-1; CDR3 DNA: TGCGCCAGCAGAGGTTCCGTTTCAACTAATGAAAAACTGTTTTTT; CDR3 protein: CASRGSVSTNEKLFF
J gene: TRBJ2-3; clone size: many; D gene: .; V gene: TRBV12-3/TRBV12-4; CDR3 DNA: TGTGCCAGCAGTCAGGGGTCGGCAGATACGCAGTATTTT; CDR3 protein: CASSQGSADTQYF
J gene: TRBJ1-6; clone size: .; D gene: .; V gene: TRBV11-2; CDR3 DNA: TGTGCCAGCAGCTTAGGCGGAGCTAGCTCCTATAATTCACCCCTCCACTTT; CDR3 protein: CASSLGGASSYNSPLHF
J gene: TRBJ2-7; clone size: few; D gene: .; V gene: TRBV20-1; CDR3 DNA: TGCAGTACTTCTCCTGGTACCGAGCAGTACTTC; CDR3 protein: CSTSPGTEQYF
J gene: TRBJ1-2; clone size: many; D gene: .; V gene: TRBV6-1; CDR3 DNA: TGTGCCAGCAGGTCGACAGGCTATGGCTACACCTTC; CDR3 protein: CASRSTGYGYTF
J gene: TRBJ2-5; clone size: .; D gene: TRBD2; V gene: TRBV28; CDR3 DNA: TGTGCCAGCAGTTTCGGGACTAGCGCGGGAGAGACCCAGTACTTC; CDR3 protein: CASSFGTSAGETQYF
J gene: TRBJ1-1; clone size: many; D gene: TRBD1; V gene: TRBV7-9; CDR3 DNA: TGTGCCGGAGGACAGGGGGCCCAAATGAACACTGAAGCTTTCTTT; CDR3 protein: CAGGQGAQMNTEAFF
J gene: TRBJ2-5; clone size: many; D gene: .; V gene: TRBV20-1; CDR3 DNA: TGCAGTGCCCCTAAGGGGGGGGGGCGAGAGACCCAGTACTTC; CDR3 protein: CSAPKGGGRETQYF
J gene: TRBJ1-2; clone size: few; D gene: .; V gene: TRBV20-1; CDR3 DNA: TGCAGTGCCGTGGACAGCGACTATGGCTACACCTTC; CDR3 protein: CSAVDSDYGYTF
J gene: TRBJ1-1; clone size: .; D gene: .; V gene: TRBV7-2; CDR3 DNA: TGTGCCAGCAGCTTAGACGGGGGCGCGACTACTGAAGCTTTCTTT; CDR3 protein: CASSLDGGATTEAFF
J gene: TRBJ2-7; clone size: many; D gene: .; V gene: TRBV7-2; CDR3 DNA: TGTGCCAGCAGCTTAGTGGATGGGGACTACGAGCAGTACTTC; CDR3 protein: CASSLVDGDYEQYF
J gene: TRBJ1-6; clone size: .; D gene: TRBD1; V gene: TRBV6-1; CDR3 DNA: TGTGCCAGCAGTTACGGACAGGCTCGGAATTCACCCCTCCACTTT; CDR3 protein: CASSYGQARNSPLHF
J gene: TRBJ2-7; clone size: many; D gene: .; V gene: TRBV11-2; CDR3 DNA: TGTGCCAGCAGCTTAGAAGGCAGGAGCTCCTACGAGCAGTACTTC; CDR3 protein: CASSLEGRSSYEQYF
J gene: TRBJ2-5; clone size: many; D gene: TRBD1; V gene: TRBV7-9; CDR3 DNA: TGTGCCAGCAGCCCTCCGGAGGACAGGCGGTGGAAGACCCAGTACTTC; CDR3 protein: CASSPPEDRRWKTQYF
J gene: TRBJ1-1; clone size: few; D gene: .; V gene: TRBV13; CDR3 DNA: TGTGCCAGCAGCTCTCGGGACGCCTGGCGGGGAACAATCACTGAAGCTTTCTTT; CDR3 protein: CASSSRDAWRGTITEAFF
J gene: TRBJ2-1; clone size: few; D gene: .; V gene: TRBV11-3; CDR3 DNA: TGTGCCAGCAGCTTACAGGACAATGAGCAGTTCTTC; CDR3 protein: CASSLQDNEQFF
J gene: TRBJ1-2; clone size: many; D gene: TRBD1; V gene: TRBV6-1; CDR3 DNA: TGTGCCAGCAGTGAAATTTACGGGACAGGGTTGGGATCTAACTATGGCTACACCTTC; CDR3 protein: CASSEIYGTGLGSNYGYTF
J gene: TRBJ1-6; clone size: few; D gene: .; V gene: TRBV6-1; CDR3 DNA: TGTGCCAGCAGTGAATTGGAGGGCAGGGTCTCCTATAATTCACCCCTCCACTTT; CDR3 protein: CASSELEGRVSYNSPLHF
J gene: TRBJ2-1; clone size: .; D gene: TRBD2; V gene: TRBV4-3; CDR3 DNA: TGCGCCAGCAGCCAAGTGCTAGCGGGACCCTACAATGAGCAGTTCTTC; CDR3 protein: CASSQVLAGPYNEQFF
J gene: TRBJ2-2; clone size: .; D gene: .; V gene: TRBV24-1; CDR3 DNA: TGTGCCACCAGTGCCCCCGGTCCAGGGGCGAACACCGGGGAGCTGTTTTTT; CDR3 protein: CATSAPGPGANTGELFF
J gene: TRBJ1-2; clone size: many; D gene: .; V gene: TRBV10-3; CDR3 DNA: TGTGCCATCAGTGAGACTTACCGGGACAACGTCTCCGGCTACACCTTC; CDR3 protein: CAISETYRDNVSGYTF
J gene: TRBJ1-5; clone size: .; D gene: .; V gene: TRBV29-1; CDR3 DNA: TGCAGCGTTGGTCCGGGGAACAATCAGCCCCAGCATTTT; CDR3 protein: CSVGPGNNQPQHF
J gene: TRBJ1-5; clone size: .; D gene: .; V gene: TRBV6-8; CDR3 DNA: TGTGCCAGCAGTTACGCCTCTGGTTGGAGGCCCCAGCATTTT; CDR3 protein: CASSYASGWRPQHF
J gene: TRBJ2-1; clone size: few; D gene: TRBD2; V gene: TRBV5-5; CDR3 DNA: TGTGCCAGCAGTGGGGGGGACCCATACTACAATGAGCAGTTCTTC; CDR3 protein: CASSGGDPYYNEQFF
J gene: TRBJ2-5; clone size: .; D gene: TRBD2; V gene: TRBV11-3; CDR3 DNA: TGTGCCAGCAGCCCCGGAACCCAAGTCGGGACTAGCGGGGGGCCCAGGGAGACCCAGTACTTC; CDR3 protein: CASSPGTQVGTSGGPRETQYF
J gene: TRBJ2-2; clone size: few; D gene: .; V gene: TRBV5-4; CDR3 DNA: TGTGCCAGCAGCCGGCAGCGTGGGGAACGGACCGGGGAGCTGTTTTTT; CDR3 protein: CASSRQRGERTGELFF
J gene: TRBJ2-2; clone size: many; D gene: .; V gene: TRBV11-1; CDR3 DNA: TGTGCCAGCAGCCTAAACAGACCGGGACATAAGAACACCGGGGAGCTGTTTTTT; CDR3 protein: CASSLNRPGHKNTGELFF
J gene: TRBJ2-5; clone size: many; D gene: .; V gene: TRBV5-1; CDR3 DNA: TGCGCCAGCAGCTTGGAGGCAGATGTAGAGACCCAGTACTTC; CDR3 protein: CASSLEADVETQYF
J gene: TRBJ2-3; clone size: many; D gene: TRBD2; V gene: TRBV15; CDR3 DNA: TGTGCCACCAGCAGGGGACTAGCGGGGGGAGATACGCAGTATTTT; CDR3 protein: CATSRGLAGGDTQYF
J gene: TRBJ2-7; clone size: many; D gene: .; V gene: TRBV28; CDR3 DNA: TGTGCCAGCAGGTTACAGGGTTCTGTCGGCGAGCAGTACTTC; CDR3 protein: CASRLQGSVGEQYF